This T cell receptor (beta chain) was profiled in a study of blood T cell repertoires in COVID-19. Study at large: Material from acute and convalescent COVID-19 was sourced from the United States, Italy and Spain. T cells, B-cell-depleted T cells, or PBMCs provided the cDNA or gDNA that served as material.

As processed by the authors: Researchers report that nucleated cell counts were estimated from reference gene primer amplification. Libraries were prepared by immunoSEQ multiplex PCR; TCRdb keeps only in-frame clonotypes and omits some of them. V, J and clone size derive from that table, while D and trimming were established from the DNA sequence. This sample has 95,000 to 150,000 clones, with approximately 81% found just once. Trimming left V 2 bases short and J 5 bases short, with 9 bases between. This CDR3 is built from 13 residues. The V gene's germline CDR1 is MNHEY and CDR2 SVGAGI. Sequenced material: peripheral blood. The sequence came from a woman between 50 and 59 years old with acute or convalescent COVID-19. V usage is TRBV6-5 and J usage is TRBJ2-5, with D unclear. CDR3 in amino acids: CASSYQVWETQYF. The CDR3 nucleotides are TGTGCCAGCAGTTACCAGGTCTGGGAGACCCAGTACTTC.